Following are 27 T cell receptor beta chains from one sample sequenced in a study of radiotherapy plus CTLA-4 blockade in lung cancer. The data were produced by immunoSEQ multiplex PCR, yet TCRdb's version contains in-frame clones alone and is incomplete. The sample yields about 28,000 clones, less than 80% seen once. The material sequenced was peripheral blood, taken from a patient treated with radiotherapy plus ipilimumab. Source of these receptors: a human donor with non-small cell lung cancer who had stable disease on radiotherapy plus ipilimumab.

This clone appeared a few times. The chain combines TRBV5-4 with TRBJ1-3; 8 bases map to TRBD1. The CDR3 totals 14 residues. Germline-derived CDR1 and CDR2 are SGHNT and YYREEE (reference sequence). Trimming cost V 2 bases and J 4 bases; bases outside gene matches: 2. In nucleotides, the CDR3 is TGTGCCAGCAGCTTACAGGGGGGCGGAAACACCATATATTTT. Protein product: CASSLQGGGNTIYF.

V gene TRBV7-6 combines with J gene TRBJ2-7; D possibly corresponds to TRBD2 (5 bases). The CDR3 runs to 13 residues. Germline CDR1 and CDR2: SGHVS and FNYEAQ. The ends were cut back, 5 bases at V and 4 bases at J, with 12 bases in the middle. This CDR3 is CASSPGLSYEQYV. The CDR3 DNA follows: TGTGCCAGCAGCCCGGGGTTATCGTACGAGCAGTACGTC.

The gene calls are TRBV9 and TRBJ2-3; D perhaps matches TRBD2 (5 bases). The CDR3 loop spans 14 amino acids. CDR1 is SGDLS, CDR2 YYNGEE, per germline. The ends were cut back, 3 bases at V and 5 bases at J, with 13 bases in the middle. The CDR3 sequence is CASSARVMGDTQYF. DNA of the CDR3: TGTGCCAGCAGCGCGAGGGTTATGGGAGATACGCAGTATTTT.

This sequence joins TRBV28 and TRBJ1-1, with TRBD1 identical over 9 bases. The CDR3 covers 18 residues. From germline, CDR1 is MDHEN and CDR2 SYDVKM. J lost 1 base, V lost 3 bases, and 12 bases had no gene match. CDR3 residues: CASSFPLLDRGWNTEAFF. The DNA of the CDR3 is TGTGCCAGCAGTTTTCCTTTGCTGGACAGGGGATGGAACACTGAAGCTTTCTTT. Supplemented by reference TRBV28 and TRBJ1-1, the full variable domain reads DVKVTQSSRYLVKRTGEKVFLECVQDMDHENMFWYRQDPGLGLRLIYFSYDVKMKEKGDIPEGYSVSREKKERFSLILESASTNQTSMYLCASSFPLLDRGWNTEAFFGQGTRLTVV.

The gene calls are TRBV6-1 and TRBJ2-7; maybe TRBD2 (5 bases). This CDR3 contains 14 residues. V was shortened by 7 bases and J by 0 bases, with 13 bases between the two germline ends. The germline gives CDR1 MNHNS, CDR2 SASEGT. CDR3 region: CASNLGGSSYEQYF. CDR3 nucleotides: TGTGCCAGCAACCTAGGTGGGAGCTCCTACGAGCAGTACTTC.

The rearrangement uses TRBV28 and TRBJ2-7, with 11 bases identical to TRBD1. This CDR3 has 15 amino acids. Per the germline V gene, CDR1 is MDHEN and CDR2 is SYDVKM. The ends lost 8 bases at V and 2 bases at J; junction bases unmatched: 8. In nucleotides, the CDR3 is TGTGCCAGCGGGACAGGGGGGTCACCTACCTACGAGCAGTACTTC. Its protein is CASGTGGSPTYEQYF.

V gene TRBV19 combines with J gene TRBJ2-5; perhaps TRBD1 as D (5 bases). The CDR3 is 15 amino acids. V lost 6 bases and J 3 bases, leaving 17 bases between the germline ends. Germline CDR1 reads LNHDA; CDR2 reads SQIVND (reference sequence). DNA of the CDR3: TGTGCCAGTAGGGTAGGGATCGTCAGGGAAGAGACCCAGTACTTC. Its protein product is CASRVGIVREETQYF.

The CDR3 nucleotides read TGCGCCAGCAGCCAAGACCTGGGACAGCGTTTATACAATGAGCAGTTCTTC. The encoded protein is CASSQDLGQRLYNEQFF. The chain employs TRBV4-1 and TRBJ2-1; 7 bases map to TRBD1. Looked up from germline, CDR1 is MGHRA and CDR2 is YSYEKL. The CDR3 is 17 residues long. V gave up 0 bases and J gave up 4 bases; unmatched junction bases: 9.

This clone was recorded once. This chain connects TRBV19 to TRBJ1-2; D remains ambiguous. This CDR3 comprises 11 residues. V dropped 5 bases and J dropped 4 bases, with 5 bases sitting between them. CDR1 and CDR2 (germline): LNHDA, SQIVND (reference sequence). The CDR3 nucleotides read TGTGCCAGTAGTCCAGGCTATGGCTACACCTTC. Amino acids: CASSPGYGYTF.

V gene TRBV6-5 combines with J gene TRBJ2-7; 7 nucleotides align to TRBD1. The V segment lost 1 base and the J segment 0 bases; nucleotides outside the gene matches: 3. The CDR3 runs to 15 residues. In germline, CDR1 is MNHEY, CDR2 SVGAGI. CDR3 loop: CASSYLGQLSYEQYF. The CDR3 DNA is TGTGCCAGCAGTTACTTGGGACAGCTCTCCTACGAGCAGTACTTC.

The V call is TRBV7-4, the J call TRBJ2-1; D is ambiguous. Germline-derived CDR1 and CDR2 are SGHVT and SQSDAQ. Trimming left V 7 bases short and J 8 bases short, with 15 bases between. This CDR3 comprises 13 residues. In DNA, the CDR3 is TGTGCCAGCATATTCGCTGAGTCCCATGAGCAGTTCTTC. It specifies CASIFAESHEQFF.

This chain links TRBV19 with TRBJ2-3; 13 bases are a match to TRBD2. The V and J ends lost 1 base and 5 bases, in that order; junction bases with no gene match: 6. Germline lookup yields CDR1 LNHDA and CDR2 SQIVND (reference sequence). The CDR3 sequence is 17 residues long. CDR3 in DNA: TGTGCCAGTAGTATAGCGAGACTAGCGGGGGGTGGAGATACGCAGTATTTT. As protein: CASSIARLAGGGDTQYF. The whole variable domain, remainder taken from reference TRBV19 and TRBJ2-3, is DGGITQSPKYLFRKEGQNVTLSCEQNLNHDAMYWYRQDPGQGLRLIYYSQIVNDFQKGDIAEGYSVSREKKESFPLTVTSAQKNPTAFYLCASSIARLAGGGDTQYFGPGTRLTVL.

As regards this clone: Other nucleotide sequences in the sample specify the same CDR3. The chain recombines TRBV18 with TRBJ2-3, with unresolved D. Germline CDR1 and CDR2: KGHSH and LQKENI. V was clipped by 2 bases and J by 2 bases, with 2 bases between them. CDR3 length: 12 residues. The CDR3 DNA reads as TGTGCCAGCTCACCATCCACAGATACGCAGTATTTT. This gives the protein CASSPSTDTQYF.

There are a few counts of this clone. The chain couples TRBV6-4 to TRBJ2-2; no clear D. This CDR3 is built from 14 residues. Germline V lookup: CDR1 MRHNA, CDR2 SNTAGT. V was clipped by 2 bases and J by 5 bases, with 9 bases between them. CDR3 region: CASSDTPSTGELFF. DNA of the CDR3: TGTGCCAGCAGTGACACCCCTAGTACCGGGGAGCTGTTTTTT.

Concerning this clone itself: Germline is not matched at one junction end, which may reflect a read error. The chain links TRBV5-1 to TRBJ2-5; D is possibly TRBD2 (5 bases). Germline lookup yields CDR1 SGHRS and CDR2 YFSETQ. This CDR3 has 15 amino acids. CDR3 sequence: CASSFGSSPQETQYF. The CDR3 region has the DNA TGTGCCAGCAGCTTTGGGAGCAGCCCTCAAGAGACCCAGTACTTC.

The chain has TRBV28 and TRBJ1-5; no firm D call. The CDR3 runs to 12 residues. Trimming removed 2 bases at V and 5 bases at J, with 4 bases between. CDR1 is MDHEN and CDR2 is SYDVKM in the germline V gene. The CDR3: CASSLSDQPQHF. In nucleotides, the CDR3 is TGTGCCAGCAGTTTAAGCGATCAGCCCCAGCATTTT.

The chain uses TRBV6-1 and TRBJ2-2; unclear D gene. Germline lookup yields CDR1 MNHNS and CDR2 SASEGT. V was pared by 5 bases and J by 8 bases, with 6 bases between. CDR3 length: 11 residues. This chain's CDR3 is CASSLPGELFF. As DNA, the CDR3 is TGTGCCAGCAGTCTTCCGGGGGAGCTGTTTTTT.

This rearrangement joins TRBV19 to TRBJ2-3; D may match TRBD1 or TRBD2 (6 bases each). Germline CDR1 LNHDA, CDR2 SQIVND (reference sequence). The CDR3 length is 17 residues. Trimming stripped 7 bases from V and 6 bases from J, with 26 bases between. The CDR3 nucleotides are TGTGCCAGTAACCTAAGGGGAAGGGGGGCCCCCTCGGATACGCAGTATTTT. As protein: CASNLRGRGAPSDTQYF.

The rearrangement links TRBV11-2 to TRBJ1-1; no reliable D call. Germline-derived CDR1 and CDR2 are SGHAT and FQNNGV. This CDR3 contains 12 residues. Deletions cut 5 bases from V and 4 bases from J, with 8 bases between. CDR3 in DNA: TGTGCCAGCAGCCCTGTCGGCACTGAAGCTTTCTTT. Its translation: CASSPVGTEAFF.

The chain has TRBV7-9 and TRBJ2-7; TRBD1 agrees at 10 bases. Trimming took 5 bases from V and 0 from J; bases not matched to a gene: 10. The CDR3 contains 17 residues. Germline V lookup: CDR1 SEHNR, CDR2 FQNEAQ (reference sequence). CDR3 region: CASSIGTGVRSSYEQYF. CDR3 nucleotides: TGTGCCAGCAGCATCGGGACAGGGGTTCGTAGCTCCTACGAGCAGTACTTC.

The chain is built from TRBV11-2 and TRBJ2-7; D is perhaps TRBD1 (6 bases). Germline CDR1 reads SGHAT; CDR2 reads FQNNGV. The CDR3 totals 14 residues. V was clipped by 1 base and J by 7 bases, with 14 bases between them. The CDR3 region is CASSLVDSRKEQYV. The CDR3 nucleotides read TGTGCCAGCAGCTTAGTGGACAGTCGGAAAGAGCAGTACGTC.

The chain is built from TRBV7-2 and TRBJ1-1; D not resolved. V lost 3 bases to trimming and J lost 4 bases, with 9 bases between them. There are 13 residues in the CDR3. The germline gives CDR1 SGHTA, CDR2 FQGNSA. CDR3 sequence: CASSFQMGTEAFF. The CDR3 nucleotides read TGTGCCAGCAGCTTTCAGATGGGCACTGAAGCTTTCTTT.

The chain carries TRBV9 and TRBJ1-2, with TRBD1 matching 8 bases. The CDR3 is 15 residues long. Germline assignment: CDR1 SGDLS and CDR2 YYNGEE. The V gene end was trimmed by 2 bases and the J gene end by 7 bases; junction bases not matched to a gene: 10. CDR3 nucleotides: TGTGCCAGCAGCGTGACACCGGGACAGGTGCCTGGCTACACCTTC. Amino acids: CASSVTPGQVPGYTF.

This chain joins TRBV11-3 and TRBJ2-2; no clear D gene. V lost 2 bases, J lost 7 bases, and 8 bases lay in between. This CDR3 region has 13 residues. Germline V gene lookup returns CDR1 SGHNT and CDR2 YENEEA. The CDR3 nucleotides are TGTGCCAGCAGCTTAATGTTGGGCGGGGAGCTGTTTTTT. This encodes CASSLMLGGELFF.

This chain joins TRBV25-1 and TRBJ2-2; D is ambiguous. Deletions cut 7 bases from V and 4 bases from J, with 7 bases between. CDR3 length: 12 amino acids. Looked up from germline, CDR1 is MGHDK and CDR2 is SYGVNS. This CDR3 reads CASMGFTGELFF. CDR3 nucleotides: TGTGCCAGCATGGGATTCACCGGGGAGCTGTTTTTT.

This clone was seen once. The gene calls are TRBV15 and TRBJ1-1; 8 nucleotides match TRBD1. Losses at the gene ends were 3 bases for V and 7 bases for J; bases not matched to a gene: 7. The CDR3 loop spans 14 amino acids. From germline, CDR1 is LNHNV and CDR2 YYDKDF (reference sequence). The chain's CDR3 is CATSSLGQAFEAFF. DNA for the CDR3: TGTGCCACCAGCAGTTTGGGACAGGCCTTTGAAGCTTTCTTT.

This clone was detected only a few times. The chain is built from TRBV7-8 and TRBJ2-7; 8 bases align to TRBD1. V dropped 8 bases and J dropped 3; count of bases not matched to a gene: 3. The CDR3 is 12 residues long. Germline CDR1 is SGHVS and CDR2 is FQNEAQ. CDR3 loop: CASDRGNYEQYF. CDR3 nucleotides: TGTGCCAGCGACAGGGGAAACTACGAGCAGTACTTC.